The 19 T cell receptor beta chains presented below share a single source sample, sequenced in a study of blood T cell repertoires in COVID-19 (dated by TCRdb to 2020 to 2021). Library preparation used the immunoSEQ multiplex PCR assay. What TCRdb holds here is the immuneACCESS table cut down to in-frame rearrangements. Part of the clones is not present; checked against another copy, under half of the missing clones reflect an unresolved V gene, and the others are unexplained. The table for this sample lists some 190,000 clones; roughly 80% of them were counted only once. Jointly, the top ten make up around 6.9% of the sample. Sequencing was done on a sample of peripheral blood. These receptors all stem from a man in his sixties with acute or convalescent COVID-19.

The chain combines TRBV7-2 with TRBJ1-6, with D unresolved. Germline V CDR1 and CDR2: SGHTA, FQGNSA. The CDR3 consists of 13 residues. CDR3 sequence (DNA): TGTGCTTCAACACGGGGCTATAATTCACCCCTCCACTTT. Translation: CASTRGYNSPLHF.

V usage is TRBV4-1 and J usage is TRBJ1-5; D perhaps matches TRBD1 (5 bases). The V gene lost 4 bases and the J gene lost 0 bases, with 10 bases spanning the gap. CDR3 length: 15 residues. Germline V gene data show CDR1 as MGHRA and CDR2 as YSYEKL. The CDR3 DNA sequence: TGCGCCAGCAGCCGCCAGACAGCTAGCAATCAGCCCCAGCATTTT. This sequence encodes CASSRQTASNQPQHF.

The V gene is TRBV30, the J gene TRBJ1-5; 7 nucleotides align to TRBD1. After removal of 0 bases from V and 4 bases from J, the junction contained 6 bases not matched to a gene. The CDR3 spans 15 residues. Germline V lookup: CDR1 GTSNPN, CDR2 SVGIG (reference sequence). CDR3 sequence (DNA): TGTGCCTGGAGTGTGATTAGGGGGCAGAATCAGCCCCAGCATTTT. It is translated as CAWSVIRGQNQPQHF.

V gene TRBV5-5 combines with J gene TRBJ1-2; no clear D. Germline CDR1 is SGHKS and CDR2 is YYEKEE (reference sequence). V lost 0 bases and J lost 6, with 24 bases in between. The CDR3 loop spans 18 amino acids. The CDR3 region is CASSLENIRRGFLHGYTF. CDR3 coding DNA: TGTGCCAGCAGCTTGGAGAATATCCGGCGGGGTTTTTTACATGGCTACACCTTC.

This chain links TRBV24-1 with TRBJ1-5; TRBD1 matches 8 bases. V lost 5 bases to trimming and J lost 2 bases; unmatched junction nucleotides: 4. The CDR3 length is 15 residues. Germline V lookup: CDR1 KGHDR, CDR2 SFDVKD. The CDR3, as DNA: TGTGCCACCAGTGCTCCGGGACAGGGCAATCAGCCCCAGCATTTT. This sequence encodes CATSAPGQGNQPQHF.

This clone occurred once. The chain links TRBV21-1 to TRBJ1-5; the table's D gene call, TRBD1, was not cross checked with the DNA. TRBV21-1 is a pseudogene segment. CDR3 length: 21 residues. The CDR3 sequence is CASSKGDCRTGGDHSNQPQHF. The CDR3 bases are TGTGCCAGCAGCAAAGGGGACTGTCGGACAGGTGGCGATCATAGCAATCAGCCCCAGCATTTT.

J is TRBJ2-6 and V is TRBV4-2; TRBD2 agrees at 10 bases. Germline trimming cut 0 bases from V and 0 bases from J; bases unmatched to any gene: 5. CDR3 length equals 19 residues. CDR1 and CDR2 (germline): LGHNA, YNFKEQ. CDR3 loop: CASSQDALAGSSGANVLTF. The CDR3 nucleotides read TGTGCCAGCAGCCAAGATGCACTAGCGGGGAGCTCTGGGGCCAACGTCCTGACTTTC.

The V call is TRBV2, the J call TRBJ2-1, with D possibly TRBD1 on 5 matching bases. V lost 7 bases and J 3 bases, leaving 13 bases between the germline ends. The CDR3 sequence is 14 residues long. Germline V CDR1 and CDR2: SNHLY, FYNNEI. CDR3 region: CASKGPGNYNEQFF. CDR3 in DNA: TGTGCCAGCAAGGGTCCAGGGAACTACAATGAGCAGTTCTTC.

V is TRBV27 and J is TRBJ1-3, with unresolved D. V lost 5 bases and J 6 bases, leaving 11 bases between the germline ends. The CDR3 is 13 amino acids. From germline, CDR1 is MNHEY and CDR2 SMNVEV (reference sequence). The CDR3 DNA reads TGTGCCAGCAGTCCCTCGGGAGCAAACACCATATATTTT. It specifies CASSPSGANTIYF.

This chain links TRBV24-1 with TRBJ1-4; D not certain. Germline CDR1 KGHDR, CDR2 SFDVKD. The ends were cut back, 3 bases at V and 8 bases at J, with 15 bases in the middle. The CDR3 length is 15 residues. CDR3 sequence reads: CATSDPLVEEEKLFF. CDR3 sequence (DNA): TGTGCCACCAGTGATCCCCTAGTCGAGGAGGAAAAACTGTTTTTT.

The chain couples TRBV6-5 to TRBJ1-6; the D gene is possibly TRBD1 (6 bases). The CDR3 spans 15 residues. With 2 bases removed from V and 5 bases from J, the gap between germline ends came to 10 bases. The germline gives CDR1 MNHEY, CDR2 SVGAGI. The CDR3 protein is CASSYKQGHNSPLHF. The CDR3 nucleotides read TGTGCCAGCAGTTACAAACAGGGCCATAATTCACCCCTCCACTTT.

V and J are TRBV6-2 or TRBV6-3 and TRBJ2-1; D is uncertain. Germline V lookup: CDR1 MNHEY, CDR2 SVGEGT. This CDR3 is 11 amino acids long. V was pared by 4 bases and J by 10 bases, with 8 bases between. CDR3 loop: CASSSRWEQFF. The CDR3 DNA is TGTGCCAGCAGTTCGCGCTGGGAGCAGTTCTTC.

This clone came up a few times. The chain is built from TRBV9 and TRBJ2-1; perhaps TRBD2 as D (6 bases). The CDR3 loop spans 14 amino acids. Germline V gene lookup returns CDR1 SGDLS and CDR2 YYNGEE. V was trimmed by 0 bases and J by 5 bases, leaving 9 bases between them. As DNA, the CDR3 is TGTGCCAGCAGCGTAGGGCTAGCGAACAATGAGCAGTTCTTC. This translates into CASSVGLANNEQFF.

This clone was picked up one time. In nucleotides, the CDR3 is TGCGCCAGCAGCTTGGGGGGCCTAGCGGGAGCCCAACCAGATACGCAGTATTTT. Translating it yields CASSLGGLAGAQPDTQYF. The J gene is TRBJ2-3, the V gene TRBV5-1, with 10 positions matching TRBD2. Germline V gives CDR1 SGHRS, CDR2 YFSETQ. With 0 bases clipped from V and 4 bases from J, the junction kept 11 bases outside the gene matches. This CDR3 spans 18 amino acids.

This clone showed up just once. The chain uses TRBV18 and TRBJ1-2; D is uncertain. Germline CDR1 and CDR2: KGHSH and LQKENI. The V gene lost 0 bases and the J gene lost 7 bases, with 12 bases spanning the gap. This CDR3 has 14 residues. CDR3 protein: CASSPPWEGGGYTF. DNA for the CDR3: TGTGCCAGCTCACCACCATGGGAGGGAGGTGGCTACACCTTC. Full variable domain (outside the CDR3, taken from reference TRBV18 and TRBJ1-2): NAGVMQNPRHLVRRRGQEARLRCSPMKGHSHVYWYRQLPEEGLKFMVYLQKENIIDESGMPKERFSAEFPKEGPSILRIQQVVRGDSAAYFCASSPPWEGGGYTFGSGTRLTVV.

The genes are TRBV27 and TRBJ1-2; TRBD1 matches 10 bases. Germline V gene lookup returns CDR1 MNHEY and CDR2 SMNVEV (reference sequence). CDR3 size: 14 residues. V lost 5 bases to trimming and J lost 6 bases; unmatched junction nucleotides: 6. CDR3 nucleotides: TGTGCCAGCAGTCTCGACAGGGGGCGGGATGGCTACACCTTC. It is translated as CASSLDRGRDGYTF.

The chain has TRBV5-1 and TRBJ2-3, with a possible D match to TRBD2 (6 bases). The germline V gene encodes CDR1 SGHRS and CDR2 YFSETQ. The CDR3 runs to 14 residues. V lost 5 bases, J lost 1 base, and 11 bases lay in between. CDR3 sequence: CASRRLVRTDTQYF. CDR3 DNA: TGCGCCAGCAGGCGACTAGTGCGCACAGATACGCAGTATTTT. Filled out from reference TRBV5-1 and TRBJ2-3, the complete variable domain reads KAGVTQTPRYLIKTRGQQVTLSCSPISGHRSVSWYQQTPGQGLQFLFEYFSETQRNKGNFPGRFSGRQFSNSRSEMNVSTLELGDSALYLCASRRLVRTDTQYFGPGTRLTVL.

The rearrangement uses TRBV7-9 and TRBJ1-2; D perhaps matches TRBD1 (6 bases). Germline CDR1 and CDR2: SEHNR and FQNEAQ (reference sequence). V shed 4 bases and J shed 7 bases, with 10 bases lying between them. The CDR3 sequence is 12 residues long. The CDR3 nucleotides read TGTGCCAGCAGCTATGGGGGCACTGGCTACACCTTC. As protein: CASSYGGTGYTF.

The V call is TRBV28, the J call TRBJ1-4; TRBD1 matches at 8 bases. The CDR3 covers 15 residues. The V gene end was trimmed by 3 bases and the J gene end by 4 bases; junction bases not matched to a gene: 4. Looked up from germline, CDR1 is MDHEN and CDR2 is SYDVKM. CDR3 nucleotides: TGTGCCAGCAGTTTCGGCAGGGGGCGTAATGAAAAACTGTTTTTT. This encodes CASSFGRGRNEKLFF.